The 9 T cell receptor beta chains given below trace back to one sample, sequenced in a study of blood T cell repertoires in COVID-19. The table came from immunoSEQ multiplex PCR; TCRdb's copy has only in-frame clones and leaves some out. The profile shows tens of thousands of clones, roughly three quarters of them singletons. Specimen: peripheral blood. These receptors all stem from a man aged 65 to 79 with acute or convalescent COVID-19.

The V and J genes are TRBV5-4 and TRBJ2-3, with 10 nucleotides matching TRBD2. The germline gives CDR1 SGHNT, CDR2 YYREEE (reference sequence). CDR3 length equals 17 residues. After removal of 1 base from V and 2 bases from J, the junction contained 7 bases not matched to a gene. CDR3 residues: CASSLKLAGGPTDTQYF. CDR3 nucleotide sequence: TGTGCCAGCAGCTTGAAATTAGCGGGGGGACCCACAGATACGCAGTATTTT.

CDR3 region: CASSSGANEQFF. The DNA of the CDR3 is TGTGCCAGCAGCTCAGGGGCCAATGAGCAGTTCTTC. The V call is TRBV7-9, the J call TRBJ2-1, with D perhaps matching TRBD1 (6 bases). The germline V gene encodes CDR1 SEHNR and CDR2 FQNEAQ (reference sequence). Trimming cost V 4 bases and J 6 bases, with 7 bases left between them. The CDR3 sequence is 12 residues long.

The chain combines TRBV28 with TRBJ1-1; D possibly corresponds to TRBD1 (6 bases). The V end was cut by 5 bases, the J end by 5 bases, with 21 bases between. The CDR3 covers 16 residues. Germline V gives CDR1 MDHEN, CDR2 SYDVKM. The chain's CDR3 is CASSPHWGGAPTEAFF. The CDR3 DNA is TGTGCCAGCAGTCCCCATTGGGGGGGCGCTCCAACTGAAGCTTTCTTT.

The chain joins TRBV10-3 to TRBJ1-2, with D possibly being TRBD1 (5 bases). The CDR3 is 15 residues long. Germline assignment: CDR1 ENHRY and CDR2 SYGVKD. Trimming pared 0 bases from V and 6 bases from J, leaving 14 bases between. The CDR3 loop reads CAISESSAGRDGYTF. The CDR3 nucleotides read TGTGCCATCAGTGAGTCGTCGGCAGGGCGAGATGGCTACACCTTC.

This clone was detected a few times. V gene TRBV5-4 combines with J gene TRBJ2-5; 9 positions agree with TRBD1. CDR1 SGHNT and CDR2 YYREEE come from the germline V gene (reference sequence). This CDR3 contains 13 residues. Trimming cost V 9 bases and J 5 bases; bases outside gene matches: 8. Here the CDR3 reads CATSQGARETQYF. CDR3 nucleotide sequence: TGTGCCACCTCACAGGGGGCGCGGGAGACCCAGTACTTC.

The chain joins TRBV11-2 to TRBJ1-1, with D maybe TRBD1 (6 bases). The germline gives CDR1 SGHAT, CDR2 FQNNGV. The CDR3 is 19 residues long. V was shortened by 2 bases and J by 5 bases, with 27 bases between the two germline ends. The DNA for the CDR3 is TGTGCCAGCAGCTTATTGCCCGGGCTGAGGAGACAGGATGGGACTGAAGCTTTCTTT. Translation: CASSLLPGLRRQDGTEAFF.

V gene TRBV14 combines with J gene TRBJ1-4, with TRBD1 as a possible D gene (5 bases). Germline-derived CDR1 and CDR2 are SGHDN and FVKESK. The CDR3 contains 13 residues. DNA of the CDR3: TGTGCTTCTCTCAGGGCATTAAGAGAAAAACTGTTTTTT. Translating it yields CASLRALREKLFF.

The chain combines TRBV9 with TRBJ2-1, with 9 bases matching TRBD2. Trimming took 0 bases from V and 7 from J; bases not matched to a gene: 5. The CDR3 is 15 amino acids. CDR1 SGDLS and CDR2 YYNGEE come from the germline V gene. CDR3 protein: CASSVGRGGRNEQFF. The CDR3 DNA follows: TGTGCCAGCAGCGTAGGGCGGGGGGGCCGAAATGAGCAGTTCTTC.

This clone was recorded at least ten times. The rearrangement uses TRBV5-1 and TRBJ2-2; 8 bases line up with TRBD2. This CDR3 is built from 14 residues. In germline, CDR1 is SGHRS, CDR2 YFSETQ. The junction had 5 bases not matched to a gene; V was cut back by 3 bases and J by 7 bases. The CDR3 region is CASSSGGDGGELFF. The CDR3 DNA reads as TGCGCCAGCAGCTCGGGAGGGGACGGCGGGGAGCTGTTTTTT.